This paragraph reports one TCR beta chain. There is no known antigen for this receptor. Base-call qualities are not available, and no considerably larger clone is one nucleotide away. TCR CDR3 regions were amplified from genomic DNA by multiplex PCR using the deep immunoSEQ assay. Genomic DNA extracted from each cell subset was distributed evenly over all wells of several immunoSEQ 96-well plates, and each plate served as one replicate. For unsorted PBMC, around 330 ng genomic DNA, equal to roughly 32,000 T cell genomes, was loaded into each replicate PCR. Unsorted PBMC genomic DNA was sequenced across ten immunoSEQ deep assay plates. The purified libraries were quantified using a Qubit 3.0 fluorometer, sized with a Bioanalyzer 2100, and then quantified again using the KAPA Library Quantification kit. Each immunoSEQ 96-well plate was sequenced on its own single-read 150-cycle Illumina NextSeq 550 flow cell. As for the authors' bioinformatics: Because the immunoSEQ output included only junctional sequences and no quality scores, the filtering could not be the same as the filtering used for full-length reads. To assign V/J genes and CDR3, sequences were annotated using PyIR, a Python wrapper for IgBLAST v1.9, with IMGT germline references. Reads were removed for weak V/J assignments (E-value above 1e-6), missing CDR3, stop codons, out-of-frame junctions, or ambiguous translated residues. V3J clonotypes were defined as sequences sharing an identical inferred V gene, J gene, and CDR3 amino acid sequence. The percentage overlap between two repertoires was calculated by dividing the number of shared unique clonotypes by the size of the smaller repertoire. Richness of each repertoire was evaluated using RTK rarefaction, the Chao1 estimator, and Recon v2.1 estimates of unobserved clonotypes. Entries here come from immuneACCESS through TCRdb and include only in-frame sequences with V and J called. Some clones fail to appear in such tables; in the studies checked, an unresolved V gene covers under half of the shortfall, and the cause of the remainder is unknown. V, J and clone size are those of that table, while D and trimming were read from the DNA. The sample profile shows approximately 470,000 clones; 81% of them were found once. The top ten constitute about 13% of the sample.

The donors were healthy, HIV-negative adults who had no recently reported acute infections or vaccinations. Every donor was a Caucasian adult residing in Nashville, Tennessee, USA. For unsorted samples, tens of millions of PBMCs were counted and genomic DNA was extracted with the QIAamp DNA Blood Mini kit. After blood collection by leukapheresis, PBMCs were isolated using Ficoll-Histopaque density gradient centrifugation and then cryopreserved in the vapor phase of liquid nitrogen. The data are from a study of shared clonotypes between healthy human individuals (dated by TCRdb to about 2020). At the level of the whole study: A couple of women and a few men aged 18 to 49 years were included in the cohort. The study deeply sequenced blood TCR repertoires of about 5 healthy adults to estimate repertoire size and the extent of clonotype sharing between individuals. Per donor, leukapheresis produced somewhere between about 0.9 and 9 billion PBMCs. Different laboratories and diverse techniques were used to prepare libraries and sequence TCR repertoires, to increase sequencing depth and limit assay-specific biases.

Overall results and qualifications from the work: Sampling was limited to blood, and TCR repertoires in tissue likely differ from TCR repertoires in blood. Because the study included a small number of donors, the genetic and exposure-history diversity represented was limited. Pairwise subsampling indicated that sequencing depth was expected to affect the degree of clonotype sharing among donors.

The material sequenced was PBMCs. The receptor was isolated from a woman aged 40 to 55 in good health. Some clones in this sample may be carry-over from other donors' samples.

The nucleotides are TGCGCCAGCAGCCCCCGCTGGAGCATGAACACCGGGGAGCTGTTTTTT. The resulting protein is CASSPRWSMNTGELFF. The V and J genes are TRBV5-1 and TRBJ2-2, with no reliable assignment of the D segment. V loses 4 bases of germline sequence and J loses 1 base, and the interval between the two ends is 14 bases. The CDR3 runs 16 residues from the cysteine to the phenylalanine. The read is trimmed to its CDR3 DNA, 48 bases read in frame from base 1. The germline V gene yields SGHRS for CDR1 and YFSETQ for CDR2.